This note documents a single TCR beta chain sequence. What it binds is unknown. Random hexamers were used to reverse transcribe an amount of roughly 0.5 to 1 ug RNA. From the immunoSEQ multiplex PCR reads, TCRdb called clonotypes with MiXCR, one entry per CDR3 protein. The sample consists of approximately 180,000 distinct CDR3 sequences, over 90% of them appearing once. The data derive from a study of CD8 T cells in Susac syndrome. Study information: Treatment status at blood draw for the Susac syndrome patients was therapy-naive, corticosteroids, or intravenous immunoglobulin alone. Study-wide results and caveats: Expansion of clones was not seen in the CD4+ T cell repertoires of Susac syndrome.

Patients with Susac syndrome met diagnostic criteria that were recently defined for definite or probable disease. Negative isolation yielded the CD8+ and CD4+ T cells, while FACS enriched the TEMRA cells. The CDR3 is 17 residues long. Germline CDR1 is LGHNA and CDR2 is YSLEER. J lost 7 bases, V lost 5 bases, and 18 bases had no gene match. The clonotype comes from a human donor with Susac syndrome. Material for sequencing was CD4+ T cells from PBMCs. The rearrangement links TRBV4-3 to TRBJ1-2, with 8 bases matching TRBD1. This CDR3 reads CASSSNPIDRGIGGYTF. The CDR3 nucleotides are TGCGCCAGCAGCTCCAACCCTATTGACAGGGGTATAGGTGGCTACACCTTC.